A selection of T cell receptor beta chains follows, all from one sample in a study of blood T cell repertoires in COVID-19. Profiled with immunoSEQ multiplex PCR; TCRdb holds only in-frame clones, not every one. The profile shows 400,000 to 500,000 clones, nearly 90% of them singletons. Input material: PBMCs or T cells enriched from blood (not recorded which). These receptors all come from a woman younger than 35 who had been exposed to COVID-19. Both conserved end residues are part of each CDR3. The order of the fields is CDR3 length, V gene, J gene, D gene, clone size, CDR3 protein, CDR3 DNA. A D gene is named only where the DNA matches it firmly. Clone size is not always given. Where it is, it says once, few, many or a class for expanded clones.

CDR3 length: 12
V gene: TRBV30
J gene: TRBJ2-1
D gene: .
clone size: .
CDR3 protein: CAWSGGWNEQFF
CDR3 DNA: TGTGCCTGGAGTGGGGGCTGGAATGAGCAGTTCTTC

CDR3 length: 13
V gene: TRBV6-4
J gene: TRBJ2-3
D gene: .
clone size: .
CDR3 protein: CASSDGATDTQYF
CDR3 DNA: TGTGCCAGCAGTGACGGGGCCACAGATACGCAGTATTTT

CDR3 length: 13
V gene: TRBV11-2
J gene: TRBJ2-5
D gene: .
clone size: .
CDR3 protein: CASSLNYGETQYF
CDR3 DNA: TGTGCCAGCAGCTTAAATTACGGGGAGACCCAGTACTTC

CDR3 length: 16
V gene: TRBV20-1
J gene: TRBJ2-1
D gene: .
clone size: .
CDR3 protein: CSASPRDFRKYNEQFF
CDR3 DNA: TGCAGTGCTAGTCCCCGGGACTTCCGGAAATACAATGAGCAGTTCTTC

CDR3 length: 16
V gene: TRBV19
J gene: TRBJ1-5
D gene: .
clone size: .
CDR3 protein: CASSRGTRTANQPQHF
CDR3 DNA: TGTGCCAGTAGTCGCGGCACCAGGACAGCGAATCAGCCCCAGCATTTT

CDR3 length: 14
V gene: TRBV10-3
J gene: TRBJ2-5
D gene: TRBD1
clone size: .
CDR3 protein: CAIRRDRESQTQYF
CDR3 DNA: TGTGCCATCAGACGGGACAGGGAATCTCAGACCCAGTACTTC

CDR3 length: 20
V gene: TRBV6-1
J gene: TRBJ1-6
D gene: .
clone size: .
CDR3 protein: CASSEAGIGGRTIYNSPLHF
CDR3 DNA: TGTGCCAGCAGTGAAGCAGGGATTGGGGGTAGGACTATTTATAATTCACCCCTCCACTTT

CDR3 length: 15
V gene: TRBV28
J gene: TRBJ2-1
D gene: .
clone size: .
CDR3 protein: CASSEPTGPRDEQFF
CDR3 DNA: TGTGCCAGCAGTGAGCCGACAGGTCCCAGGGATGAGCAGTTCTTC

CDR3 length: 15
V gene: TRBV5-4
J gene: TRBJ1-4
D gene: TRBD1
clone size: .
CDR3 protein: CASSSKTGVNEKLFF
CDR3 DNA: TGTGCCAGCAGCTCTAAGACAGGGGTTAATGAAAAACTGTTTTTT

CDR3 length: 15
V gene: TRBV15
J gene: TRBJ2-7
D gene: .
clone size: few
CDR3 protein: CATSRGTALSYEQYF
CDR3 DNA: TGTGCCACCAGCAGAGGGACAGCTCTGTCCTACGAGCAGTACTTC

CDR3 length: 10
V gene: TRBV20-1
J gene: TRBJ1-2
D gene: .
clone size: .
CDR3 protein: CSARARGYTF
CDR3 DNA: TGCAGTGCTAGGGCCAGAGGCTACACCTTC

CDR3 length: 14
V gene: TRBV3-1/TRBV3-2
J gene: TRBJ2-2
D gene: .
clone size: .
CDR3 protein: CASSRSGHTGELFF
CDR3 DNA: TGTGCCAGCAGCCGGAGCGGGCACACCGGGGAGCTGTTTTTT

CDR3 length: 16
V gene: TRBV4-2
J gene: TRBJ2-7
D gene: .
clone size: .
CDR3 protein: CASSQAGDLDGYEQYF
CDR3 DNA: TGTGCCAGCAGCCAAGCGGGGGACCTAGACGGGTACGAGCAGTACTTC

CDR3 length: 12
V gene: TRBV6-5
J gene: TRBJ2-3
D gene: .
clone size: .
CDR3 protein: CASSYSGGTQYF
CDR3 DNA: TGTGCCAGCAGTTACTCTGGTGGCACGCAGTATTTT

CDR3 length: 15
V gene: TRBV5-5
J gene: TRBJ1-4
D gene: .
clone size: .
CDR3 protein: CASSLEHWRNEKLFF
CDR3 DNA: TGTGCCAGCAGCTTGGAACACTGGAGGAATGAAAAACTGTTTTTT

CDR3 length: 14
V gene: TRBV5-1
J gene: TRBJ1-2
D gene: .
clone size: .
CDR3 protein: CASSLVAGKDGYTF
CDR3 DNA: TGCGCCAGCAGCTTGGTAGCGGGGAAAGATGGCTACACCTTC

CDR3 length: 14
V gene: TRBV7-3
J gene: TRBJ2-1
D gene: .
clone size: .
CDR3 protein: CASSPVAPVNEQFF
CDR3 DNA: TGTGCCAGCAGCCCCGTGGCCCCCGTTAATGAGCAGTTCTTC

CDR3 length: 16
V gene: TRBV7-8
J gene: TRBJ2-1
D gene: TRBD2
clone size: .
CDR3 protein: CASSLAGGRIDNEQFF
CDR3 DNA: TGTGCCAGCAGCTTAGCAGGCGGGAGAATCGACAATGAGCAGTTCTTC

CDR3 length: 16
V gene: TRBV14
J gene: TRBJ2-4
D gene: .
clone size: .
CDR3 protein: CASSQVNSLAKNIQYF
CDR3 DNA: TGTGCCAGCAGCCAAGTTAACTCCCTAGCCAAAAACATTCAGTACTTC

CDR3 length: 16
V gene: TRBV7-2
J gene: TRBJ1-5
D gene: TRBD1
clone size: .
CDR3 protein: CASSLVGQGGNQPQHF
CDR3 DNA: TGTGCCAGCAGCTTAGTGGGACAGGGGGGAAATCAGCCCCAGCATTTT

CDR3 length: 15
V gene: TRBV6-4
J gene: TRBJ2-1
D gene: .
clone size: .
CDR3 protein: CASSPDGGSYNEQFF
CDR3 DNA: TGTGCCAGCAGCCCAGACGGCGGGTCCTACAATGAGCAGTTCTTC

CDR3 length: 14
V gene: TRBV10-3
J gene: TRBJ2-7
D gene: TRBD1
clone size: .
CDR3 protein: CAMSRGTASYEQYF
CDR3 DNA: TGTGCCATGAGCAGGGGGACAGCATCCTACGAGCAGTACTTC

CDR3 length: 15
V gene: TRBV28
J gene: TRBJ1-1
D gene: .
clone size: .
CDR3 protein: CASSLAGLGGTEAFF
CDR3 DNA: TGTGCCAGCAGTTTGGCAGGCCTCGGGGGGACTGAAGCTTTCTTT